This entry describes one TCR beta chain. The CDR3 has 13 residues. V was clipped by 5 bases and J by 5 bases; unmatched bases: 2. Per the germline V gene, CDR1 is MNHEY and CDR2 is SVGAGI. The entry originates in a study of blood T cell repertoires in COVID-19. Profiling relied on immunoSEQ multiplex PCR, and the TCRdb table lists in-frame clones only, not all of them. The sample has about 99,000 clones; just under 85% are singletons. Sequenced input: peripheral blood. J is TRBJ1-2 and V is TRBV6-5, with 10 nucleotides matching TRBD1. The clonotype comes from a woman of 80 years or more with active or convalescent COVID-19. CDR3 sequence: CASSTDRGYGYTF. The CDR3 DNA sequence: TGTGCCAGCAGTACGGACAGGGGGTATGGCTACACCTTC.